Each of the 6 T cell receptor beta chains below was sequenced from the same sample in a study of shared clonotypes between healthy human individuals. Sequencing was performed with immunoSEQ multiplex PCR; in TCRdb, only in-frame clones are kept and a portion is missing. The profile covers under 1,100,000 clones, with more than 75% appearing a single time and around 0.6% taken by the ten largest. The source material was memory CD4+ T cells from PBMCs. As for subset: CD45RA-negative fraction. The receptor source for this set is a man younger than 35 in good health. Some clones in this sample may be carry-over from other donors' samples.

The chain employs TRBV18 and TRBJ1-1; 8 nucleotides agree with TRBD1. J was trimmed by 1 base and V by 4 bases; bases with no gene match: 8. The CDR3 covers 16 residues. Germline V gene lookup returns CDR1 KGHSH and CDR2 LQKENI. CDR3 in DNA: TGTGCCAGCTCACTCGTCGAGACAGGGGCGAACACTGAAGCTTTCTTT. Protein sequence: CASSLVETGANTEAFF.

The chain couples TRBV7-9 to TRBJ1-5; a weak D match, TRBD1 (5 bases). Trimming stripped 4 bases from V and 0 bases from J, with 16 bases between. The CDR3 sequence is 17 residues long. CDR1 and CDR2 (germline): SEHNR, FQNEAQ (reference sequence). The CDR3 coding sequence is TGTGCCAGCAGCTCAACCACCGACAGATATAGCAATCAGCCCCAGCATTTT. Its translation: CASSSTTDRYSNQPQHF.

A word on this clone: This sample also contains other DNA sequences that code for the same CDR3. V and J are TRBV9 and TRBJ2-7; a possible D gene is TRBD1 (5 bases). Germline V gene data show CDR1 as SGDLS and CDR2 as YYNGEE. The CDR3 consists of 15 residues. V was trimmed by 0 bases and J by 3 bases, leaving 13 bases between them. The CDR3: CASSVDGQASYEQYF. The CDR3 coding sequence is TGTGCCAGCAGCGTAGATGGACAAGCGAGCTACGAGCAGTACTTC.

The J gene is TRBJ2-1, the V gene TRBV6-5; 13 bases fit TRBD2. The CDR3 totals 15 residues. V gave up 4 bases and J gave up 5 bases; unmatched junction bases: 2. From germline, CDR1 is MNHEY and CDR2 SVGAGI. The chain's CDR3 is CASSSGLAGNNEQFF. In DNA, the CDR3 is TGTGCCAGCAGTTCGGGACTAGCGGGAAACAATGAGCAGTTCTTC.

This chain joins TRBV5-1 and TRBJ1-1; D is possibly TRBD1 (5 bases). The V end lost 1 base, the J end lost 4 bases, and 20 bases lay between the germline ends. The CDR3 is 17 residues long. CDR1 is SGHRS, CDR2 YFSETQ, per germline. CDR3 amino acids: CASSLRGWGDRVTEAFF. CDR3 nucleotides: TGCGCCAGCAGCTTGAGGGGATGGGGGGATCGGGTCACTGAAGCTTTCTTT.

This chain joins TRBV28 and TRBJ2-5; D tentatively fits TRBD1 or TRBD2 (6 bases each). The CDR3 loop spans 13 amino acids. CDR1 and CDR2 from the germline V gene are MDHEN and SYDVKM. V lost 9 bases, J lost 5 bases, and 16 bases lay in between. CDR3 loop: CASLQGGRETQYF. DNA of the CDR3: TGTGCCAGTCTACAGGGAGGTCGGGAGACCCAGTACTTC.